One and the same sample provided the 8 T cell receptor beta chains below, sequenced in a study of blood T cell repertoires in COVID-19. Only in-frame clones appear in the TCRdb table, and some are missing; sequencing was by immunoSEQ multiplex PCR. The table includes about 100,000 clones, roughly 89% detected once. Input material: peripheral blood. Receptors were obtained from a man aged 65-85 years with acute or convalescent COVID-19.

The rearrangement links TRBV12-3 or TRBV12-4 to TRBJ2-4, with TRBD1 matching over 7 bases. The CDR3 is 13 residues long. V lost 6 bases to trimming and J lost 8 bases; unmatched junction nucleotides: 7. The CDR3 spells CASSAGTAYIQYF. In DNA, the CDR3 is TGTGCCAGCAGCGCCGGGACAGCGTACATTCAGTACTTC.

The rearrangement uses TRBV11-2 and TRBJ2-1; the D is unclear. The V gene's germline CDR1 is SGHAT and CDR2 FQNNGV. The CDR3 has 16 residues. V lost 4 bases, J lost 5 bases, and 18 bases lay in between. The CDR3 nucleotides read TGTGCCAGCAGCTCCCCTCGGATGAGACTCAACAATGAGCAGTTCTTC. Amino acids: CASSSPRMRLNNEQFF.

The chain couples TRBV11-1 to TRBJ1-2; 9 positions match TRBD1. The V gene end was trimmed by 3 bases and the J gene end by 8 bases; junction bases not matched to a gene: 7. CDR3 size: 14 residues. CDR1 is SGHAT, CDR2 FQDESV, per germline (reference sequence). The CDR3 sequence is CASSFTGGRGGYTF. The CDR3 DNA follows: TGTGCCAGCAGCTTTACAGGGGGCAGGGGAGGCTACACCTTC.

This sequence joins TRBV19 and TRBJ2-5; 7 bases agree with TRBD1. V shed 6 bases, J shed 2 bases, and the junction held 3 bases outside the gene matches. Per germline, CDR1 LNHDA and CDR2 SQIVND (reference sequence). The CDR3 has 13 amino acids. The DNA for the CDR3 is TGTGCCAGTAGGGGACAGATTCAAGAGACCCAGTACTTC. Translating gives CASRGQIQETQYF.

The rearrangement links TRBV19 to TRBJ2-7, with 12 nucleotides matching TRBD1. Germline loops: CDR1 LNHDA, CDR2 SQIVND (reference sequence). The CDR3 length is 15 residues. With 3 bases clipped from V and 5 bases from J, the junction kept 5 bases outside the gene matches. The CDR3 reads CASSIPGQGADEQYF. In DNA form, the CDR3 reads TGTGCCAGTAGTATCCCGGGACAGGGGGCGGACGAGCAGTACTTC.

The V and J genes are TRBV28 and TRBJ1-5, with a possible D match to TRBD1 (6 bases). There are 15 residues in the CDR3. Germline-derived CDR1 and CDR2 are MDHEN and SYDVKM. Trimming shortened V by 2 bases and J by 7 bases, and 15 bases separated the two germline ends. The CDR3 region has the DNA TGTGCCAGCAGTTTAACCACAGGGTCGGGACAGCCCCAGCATTTT. Its translation is CASSLTTGSGQPQHF.

The chain carries TRBV19 and TRBJ2-7, with 7 positions matching TRBD2. Per the germline V gene, CDR1 is LNHDA and CDR2 is SQIVND (reference sequence). The trim removed 3 bases at V and 0 bases at J, leaving 8 bases unmatched. This CDR3 is 16 amino acids long. The CDR3, as DNA: TGTGCCAGTAGTATTTCAATCGGCGGGAGCTCCTACGAGCAGTACTTC. Translation: CASSISIGGSSYEQYF.

The V gene is TRBV27, the J gene TRBJ2-2, with D maybe TRBD1 (7 bases). Germline lookup yields CDR1 MNHEY and CDR2 SMNVEV (reference sequence). The CDR3 is 15 residues long. V shed 5 bases and J shed 5 bases, with 15 bases lying between them. CDR3 nucleotides: TGTGCCAGCAGTCCCCTGACAGGGAGGACCGGGGAGCTGTTTTTT. Translation gives CASSPLTGRTGELFF.